The 31 T cell receptor beta chains listed next were all sequenced from one sample in a study of blood T cell repertoires in COVID-19. Generated by immunoSEQ multiplex PCR, the TCRdb table keeps only in-frame clones and is missing some. This repertoire shows around 300,000 clones, around 81% found once; its top ten account for 4.1%. Sequenced material: peripheral blood. These TCRs come from a woman between 50 and 59 years old with active or convalescent COVID-19.

The chain couples TRBV7-9 to TRBJ1-1, with 8 bases lining up with TRBD1. The CDR3 spans 16 residues. V was pared by 4 bases and J by 5 bases, with 12 bases of the junction left unmatched. From germline, CDR1 is SEHNR and CDR2 FQNEAQ (reference sequence). Here the CDR3 reads CASSYLRDRKATEAFF. CDR3 sequence (DNA): TGTGCCAGCAGCTACCTCCGGGACAGGAAAGCGACTGAAGCTTTCTTT.

This clone was picked up a small number of times. This chain uses TRBV7-9 with TRBJ2-2, with 11 positions matching TRBD1. V gave up 5 bases and J gave up 5 bases; unmatched junction bases: 7. Germline-derived CDR1 and CDR2 are SEHNR and FQNEAQ (reference sequence). CDR3 size: 16 residues. The CDR3 DNA follows: TGTGCCAGCAGCCCACCCGGGACAGGGGGAACCGGGGAGCTGTTTTTT. Translating it yields CASSPPGTGGTGELFF.

The V and J genes are TRBV5-1 and TRBJ2-7, with 8 bases that match TRBD2. J was trimmed by 0 bases and V by 3 bases; bases with no gene match: 5. Germline values: CDR1 SGHRS, CDR2 YFSETQ. This CDR3 has 15 amino acids. CDR3: CASSYSGKSSYEQYF. CDR3 nucleotide sequence: TGCGCCAGCAGCTATAGCGGGAAGAGCTCCTACGAGCAGTACTTC.

The chain couples TRBV21-1 to TRBJ1-4; the table's D call TRBD1 went unverified against the DNA. TRBV21-1 is recorded as a pseudogene. The CDR3 loop spans 20 amino acids. CDR3 nucleotides: TGTGCCAGCAGCAAATCACCCCCTAGACAGGGATGTGTAACTAATGAAAAACTGTTTTTT. It yields the protein CASSKSPPRQGCVTNEKLFF.

The chain's CDR3 is CASSQEQGLAGGQAYEQYF. As DNA, the CDR3 is TGTGCCAGCAGCCAAGAACAGGGACTAGCGGGAGGGCAGGCTTACGAGCAGTACTTC. The rearrangement links TRBV4-2 to TRBJ2-7, with TRBD2 identical over 16 bases. The ends lost 0 bases at V and 4 bases at J; junction bases unmatched: 9. Germline V gives CDR1 LGHNA, CDR2 YNFKEQ. This CDR3 is built from 19 residues.

V gene TRBV4-2 combines with J gene TRBJ2-2, with D tentatively TRBD1 (5 bases). Germline-derived CDR1 and CDR2 are LGHNA and YNFKEQ. CDR3 length equals 17 residues. Trimming removed 2 bases from V and 4 bases from J, with 17 bases in between. CDR3 in DNA: TGTGCCAGCAGCCAAACCGACACAAGCCAGGGCACCGGGGAGCTGTTTTTT. This translates into CASSQTDTSQGTGELFF.

The chain recombines TRBV2 with TRBJ2-1; D gene ambiguous. This CDR3 comprises 12 residues. Germline CDR1 is SNHLY and CDR2 is FYNNEI. Between the trimmed V and J ends, which lost 0 bases and 8 bases, there was a span of 5 bases. For the CDR3, the DNA is TGTGCCAGCAGTGAAGCGGGCTATGAGCAGTTCTTC. This sequence encodes CASSEAGYEQFF.

The CDR3 loop reads CASSGRGRFRNTIYF. The CDR3 DNA sequence: TGTGCCAGCAGCGGAAGGGGCAGATTCCGAAACACCATATATTTT. The gene calls are TRBV14 and TRBJ1-3, with a weak D call TRBD1 (5 bases). This CDR3 contains 15 residues. Trimming shortened V by 5 bases and J by 5 bases, and 16 bases separated the two germline ends. From germline, CDR1 is SGHDN and CDR2 FVKESK.

V usage is TRBV6-5 and J usage is TRBJ2-3, with a weak D call TRBD2 (6 bases). The length of the CDR3 is 13 residues. In germline, CDR1 is MNHEY, CDR2 SVGAGI. The V gene lost 4 bases and the J gene lost 6 bases, with 11 bases spanning the gap. Here the CDR3 reads CASSWGETDTQYF. Here the CDR3 DNA reads TGTGCCAGCAGTTGGGGGGAGACGGATACGCAGTATTTT.

The chain carries TRBV7-9 and TRBJ2-1, with 10 bases aligning to TRBD2. Germline CDR1 and CDR2: SEHNR and FQNEAQ (reference sequence). The CDR3 length is 19 residues. V gave up 4 bases and J gave up 6 bases; unmatched junction bases: 18. CDR3 DNA sequence: TGTGCCAGCAGCTCAACATGGGGGTCCGGACTAGCGGCAGCCAATGAGCAGTTCTTC. Its protein is CASSSTWGSGLAAANEQFF.

The rearrangement uses TRBV28 and TRBJ2-1, with TRBD2 matching over 9 bases. The trim removed 4 bases at V and 9 bases at J, leaving 7 bases unmatched. Germline CDR1 reads MDHEN; CDR2 reads SYDVKM. The CDR3 spans 14 residues. CDR3 region: CASSSGTSMVEQFF. In DNA form, the CDR3 reads TGTGCCAGCAGTTCCGGGACTAGCATGGTTGAGCAGTTCTTC.

The chain uses TRBV11-2 and TRBJ1-1; 7 bases fit TRBD1. After removal of 3 bases from V and 0 bases from J, the junction contained 16 bases not matched to a gene. Germline CDR1 SGHAT, CDR2 FQNNGV. This CDR3 contains 19 residues. Here the CDR3 DNA reads TGTGCCAGCAGCTTGATCCGACAGGGTCGACCATCCTTGAACACTGAAGCTTTCTTT. It encodes CASSLIRQGRPSLNTEAFF.

The table lists this clone with a few counts. The chain has TRBV7-8 and TRBJ2-2; 10 bases line up with TRBD1. CDR1 is SGHVS and CDR2 is FQNEAQ in the germline V gene. Trimming took 7 bases from V and 4 from J; bases not matched to a gene: 6. The CDR3 totals 15 residues. The CDR3 bases are TGTGCCAGCACCTGGGGGACAGGGGTCACCGGGGAGCTGTTTTTT. This gives the protein CASTWGTGVTGELFF.

The chain has TRBV9 and TRBJ2-1; tentative D call: TRBD2 (6 bases). Germline-derived CDR1 and CDR2 are SGDLS and YYNGEE. V was clipped by 2 bases and J by 3 bases, with 15 bases between them. This CDR3 is built from 16 residues. The CDR3 bases are TGTGCCAGCAGCGTCATTAGCGGACAATTCTACAATGAGCAGTTCTTC. Translation: CASSVISGQFYNEQFF. Full variable domain (remainder filled in from reference TRBV9 and TRBJ2-1): DSGVTQTPKHLITATGQRVTLRCSPRSGDLSVYWYQQSLDQGLQFLIQYYNGEERAKGNILERFSAQQFPDLHSELNLSSLELGDSALYFCASSVISGQFYNEQFFGPGTRLTVL.

V usage is TRBV30 and J usage is TRBJ1-2; a possible D gene is TRBD1 (5 bases). Germline CDR1 is GTSNPN and CDR2 is SVGIG (reference sequence). This CDR3 comprises 15 residues. V gave up 2 bases and J gave up 2 bases, with 15 bases separating them. In nucleotides, the CDR3 is TGTGCCTGGAGTCGCAGACAGATGGGCAACTATGGCTACACCTTC. Amino acid sequence: CAWSRRQMGNYGYTF.

The genes are TRBV28 and TRBJ1-6, with D possibly TRBD1 on 5 matching bases. The CDR3 length is 17 residues. Germline assignment: CDR1 MDHEN and CDR2 SYDVKM. Trimming took off 6 bases at V and 5 bases at J, with 20 bases between the two ends. CDR3 sequence (DNA): TGTGCCAGCAGGCCCTTCTCAGGGATACCGGATAATTCACCCCTCCACTTT. This translates into CASRPFSGIPDNSPLHF. Complete variable domain (other parts from reference TRBV28 and TRBJ1-6): DVKVTQSSRYLVKRTGEKVFLECVQDMDHENMFWYRQDPGLGLRLIYFSYDVKMKEKGDIPEGYSVSREKKERFSLILESASTNQTSMYLCASRPFSGIPDNSPLHFGNGTRLTVT.

The chain carries TRBV2 and TRBJ1-1; D not resolved. V lost 7 bases and J lost 10, with 16 bases in between. This CDR3 comprises 12 residues. CDR1 is SNHLY, CDR2 FYNNEI, per germline. CDR3 in DNA: TGTGCCAGCAATGGAGTGTCACTGGGAGCTTTCTTT. Its protein is CASNGVSLGAFF.

In its sample, this clone was seen a few times. Here the CDR3 DNA reads TGTGCCAGCAGCTTCCCGCTCCGAGGGGGAGACGAGCAGTACTTC. Its translation is CASSFPLRGGDEQYF. This chain connects TRBV7-9 to TRBJ2-7; D might be TRBD1 (6 bases). Germline V lookup: CDR1 SEHNR, CDR2 FQNEAQ (reference sequence). V was clipped by 3 bases and J by 5 bases, with 17 bases between them. This CDR3 contains 15 residues. The entire variable domain, with the rest obtained from reference TRBV7-9 and TRBJ2-7, is as follows: DTGVSQNPRHKITKRGQNVTFRCDPISEHNRLYWYRQTLGQGPEFLTYFQNEAQLEKSRLLSDRFSAERPKGSFSTLEIQRTEQGDSAMYLCASSFPLRGGDEQYFGPGTRLTVT.

The rearrangement links TRBV27 to TRBJ2-2; 16 bases align to TRBD2. CDR1 is MNHEY and CDR2 is SMNVEV in the germline V gene (reference sequence). J gave up 6 bases and V 8 bases, and 3 bases lay outside the gene matches. The CDR3 runs 15 residues. This chain's CDR3 is CASGGLAGGPGELFF. CDR3 nucleotide sequence: TGTGCCAGCGGGGGACTAGCGGGAGGGCCCGGGGAGCTGTTTTTT.

The chain recombines TRBV15 with TRBJ1-6, with D perhaps matching TRBD1 (5 bases). V dropped 0 bases and J dropped 5 bases, with 8 bases sitting between them. Looked up from germline, CDR1 is LNHNV and CDR2 is YYDKDF (reference sequence). The CDR3 covers 15 residues. CDR3 protein: CATSRDNRNNSPLHF. CDR3 sequence (DNA): TGTGCCACCAGCAGAGATAACAGGAATAATTCACCCCTCCACTTT. The complete variable domain, with remaining parts taken from reference TRBV15 and TRBJ1-6, reads DAMVIQNPRYQVTQFGKPVTLSCSQTLNHNVMYWYQQKSSQAPKLLFHYYDKDFNNEADTPDNFQSRRPNTSFCFLDIRSPGLGDTAMYLCATSRDNRNNSPLHFGNGTRLTVT.

V and J are TRBV4-1 and TRBJ2-1, with 7 nucleotides matching TRBD2. With 1 base clipped from V and 8 bases from J, the junction kept 14 bases outside the gene matches. Germline V gene data show CDR1 as MGHRA and CDR2 as YSYEKL. The CDR3 has 17 residues. The CDR3 DNA reads TGCGCCAGCAGCCAAGGCTGGGAGGGCCTTAACCGCGATGAGCAGTTCTTC. It yields the protein CASSQGWEGLNRDEQFF.

In nucleotides, the CDR3 is TGTGCCAGTAGTATTACGGCAAGACAGGGCAACAATGAGCAGTTCTTC. Protein product: CASSITARQGNNEQFF. The chain recombines TRBV19 with TRBJ2-1; TRBD1 matches at 7 bases. This CDR3 region has 16 residues. The junction had 10 bases not matched to a gene; V was cut back by 3 bases and J by 5 bases. The germline CDR1 and CDR2 sequences are LNHDA and SQIVND (reference sequence).

V gene TRBV18 combines with J gene TRBJ1-4; the match to TRBD1 covers 7 bases. CDR1 is KGHSH, CDR2 LQKENI, per germline. V dropped 4 bases and J dropped 5; count of bases not matched to a gene: 7. CDR3 length equals 15 residues. The CDR3 nucleotides are TGTGCCAGCTCACTTCGGCGGGGACAGAATGAAAAACTGTTTTTT. Protein product: CASSLRRGQNEKLFF. The variable domain in full, completed from reference TRBV18 and TRBJ1-4, reads NAGVMQNPRHLVRRRGQEARLRCSPMKGHSHVYWYRQLPEEGLKFMVYLQKENIIDESGMPKERFSAEFPKEGPSILRIQQVVRGDSAAYFCASSLRRGQNEKLFFGSGTQLSVL.

The chain recombines TRBV18 with TRBJ1-2; TRBD1 matches 9 bases. Germline V gene sequence: CDR1 KGHSH, CDR2 LQKENI. This CDR3 is built from 17 residues. The junction had 7 bases not matched to a gene; V was cut back by 0 bases and J by 2 bases. The CDR3 loop reads CASSPPNRGQRNYGYTF. The CDR3 nucleotides read TGTGCCAGCTCACCACCGAACAGGGGGCAGAGAAACTATGGCTACACCTTC.

The chain combines TRBV28 with TRBJ2-7; D is perhaps TRBD2 (5 bases). Trimming took off 5 bases at V and 5 bases at J, with 16 bases between the two ends. The V gene's germline CDR1 is MDHEN and CDR2 SYDVKM. CDR3 length: 14 residues. Written as DNA, the CDR3 is TGTGCCAGCAGTCAACCATTGCGTAGCGACGAGCAGTACTTC. Amino acid sequence: CASSQPLRSDEQYF.

CDR3 bases: TGTGCCAGCAGTGAACAGGGGAGATATGGCTACACCTTC. Protein product: CASSEQGRYGYTF. The rearrangement uses TRBV25-1 and TRBJ1-2; D might be TRBD1 (6 bases). V was clipped by 2 bases and J by 5 bases, with 9 bases between them. This CDR3 comprises 13 residues. The germline V gene has CDR1 MGHDK and CDR2 SYGVNS.

J is TRBJ1-1 and V is TRBV5-4; no clear D gene. Germline CDR1 is SGHNT and CDR2 is YYREEE (reference sequence). The CDR3 runs to 14 residues. The germline V and J ends were trimmed by 0 bases and 2 bases, with 8 bases remaining between them. The CDR3 here is CASSLVEGNTEAFF. The CDR3 coding sequence is TGTGCCAGCAGCTTGGTGGAGGGAAACACTGAAGCTTTCTTT.

This chain links TRBV30 with TRBJ1-5; D is unclear. The germline gives CDR1 GTSNPN, CDR2 SVGIG (reference sequence). The CDR3 spans 16 residues. V was cut by 0 bases and J by 0 bases, with 12 bases left in between. The DNA of the CDR3 is TGTGCCTGGAGTGTACGATTGGGCTTTAGCAATCAGCCCCAGCATTTT. Its translation is CAWSVRLGFSNQPQHF.

The gene calls are TRBV19 and TRBJ1-5, with TRBD1 identical over 8 bases. The junction had 9 bases not matched to a gene; V was cut back by 7 bases and J by 4 bases. CDR3 size: 15 residues. Per germline, CDR1 LNHDA and CDR2 SQIVND (reference sequence). CDR3 sequence reads: CASTRTGNYNQPQHF. The CDR3 DNA sequence: TGTGCCAGTACCCGGACAGGGAATTATAATCAGCCCCAGCATTTT.

This clone has more than one count but fewer than ten. The gene calls are TRBV5-1 and TRBJ1-5; no firm D call. Trimming removed 1 base at V and 4 bases at J, with 6 bases between. Germline values: CDR1 SGHRS, CDR2 YFSETQ. This CDR3 has 13 residues. DNA for the CDR3: TGCGCCAGCAGCTTGAACGGGAATCAGCCCCAGCATTTT. It specifies CASSLNGNQPQHF.

This sequence joins TRBV27 and TRBJ1-2; the D gene is possibly TRBD1 (5 bases). Germline V lookup: CDR1 MNHEY, CDR2 SMNVEV (reference sequence). Deletions cut 1 base from V and 4 bases from J, with 7 bases between. The CDR3 sequence is 13 residues long. CDR3: CASSLLGGYGYTF. The DNA for the CDR3 is TGTGCCAGCAGTTTATTGGGGGGCTATGGCTACACCTTC.